This T cell receptor beta chain was identified in a study of blood T cell repertoires in COVID-19 (dated by TCRdb to about 2020). Notes on the research overall: Samples from collaborators originated in the United States, Italy and Spain and spanned both the acute and convalescent phases of COVID-19. The samples were drawn from two sources: the first 160 participants of the ongoing ImmuneRACE study, and some 1,300 subjects contributed by 6 global collaborators. Where available, HLA class I and class II types were taken from metadata supplied by the sample provider and were not determined by assay-based typing. The repertoires were made available in a free public database intended to serve as a resource for research on the immune response to SARS-CoV-2. A de-identified subject ID, COVID-19 status, age in years and sex were almost always included in the sample metadata. The prospective study material was composed of cDNA or gDNA derived from T cells, B-cell-depleted T cells, or PBMCs. Deeply sampled blood TCRbeta repertoires from subjects exposed to, actively infected with, or recovered from COVID-19 were included in the dataset. Study-wide findings and limitations: The quantity of clinical and demographic metadata differed by source and by participant and was supplied without curation.

V is pruned by 6 bases and J by 4 bases, leaving 6 bases of the junction without a gene match. The CDR3, from cysteine to phenylalanine, totals 15 residues. The only DNA kept is the CDR3, 45 bases in frame from the first base. The germline V gene yields SNHLY for CDR1 and FYNNEI for CDR2. Collaborating institutions collected whole blood in K2EDTA tubes following their own protocols. For TCRbeta analysis, collaborator samples were shipped as frozen whole blood, as isolated PBMCs, or as DNA extracted from either sample type. TCRbeta CDR3 regions were amplified from genomic DNA by means of the immunoSEQ Assay, a bias-controlled multiplex PCR. Turning to the authors' computational methods: Within the assay, amplification of reference gene primers was used to estimate how many nucleated cells each sample contained. To quantify the absolute abundance of each unique TCRbeta CDR3 rearrangement, sequence reads were collapsed and filtered. Productive Simpson clonality was computed per sample as the square root of Simpson's diversity index over productive rearrangements. In TCRdb, the immuneACCESS table is reduced to in-frame sequences with V and J assigned. These tables do not hold every clone; where another copy was compared, an unresolved V gene accounts for under half, and the others remain unexplained. Clone size and V and J calls were adopted from that table, with D and trimming inferred from the DNA. The sample table holds over 75,000 clones, of which roughly 87% were seen once. The top ten hold approximately 5.2% of the sample.

On this clone: There is no known antigen for this receptor. No base qualities exist here, and no much larger clone lies one base off it.

The clonotype originates from a woman older than 75 with active COVID-19. The chain couples TRBV2 to TRBJ2-7; the junction holds 13 bases that match TRBD2. Sequenced sample: peripheral blood. This receptor carries the CDR3 CASRPGTSGVYEQYF. The nucleotide sequence is given as TGTGCCAGCAGGCCCGGGACTAGCGGGGTATACGAGCAGTACTTC. The full variable domain, with segments outside the CDR3 supplied by the reference TRBV2 and TRBJ2-7 proteins, appears as EPEVTQTPSHQVTQMGQEVILRCVPISNHLYFYWYRQILGQKVEFLVSFYNNEISEKSEIFDDQFSVERPDGSNFTLKIRSTKLEDSAMYFCASRPGTSGVYEQYFGPGTRLTVT.